This TCR beta chain is from a study of cytomegalovirus exposure and HLA in healthy donors. Study-level results: Researchers reported in a later analysis that common viral pathogens appeared linked to several top clusters. A later analysis reportedly found that, within productive TCRs, an Asian-associated ancestry cluster had fewer N-insertions than the mean observed across the roughly 630 donors.

Losses at the gene ends were 2 bases for V and 7 bases for J; bases not matched to a gene: 3. The germline V gene has CDR1 SGHTA and CDR2 FQGTGA. CDR3 length: 14 residues. PCR involved 60 Vbeta and 13 Jbeta primers. TCRdb's table, derived via immunoSEQ multiplex PCR, lists solely in-frame clones and lacks some. Here the sample spans 120,000 to 150,000 clones, approximately 82% being singletons. As concerns this clone: Its antigen is still unknown.

V gene TRBV7-3 combines with J gene TRBJ2-2; 8 nucleotides align to TRBD1. The material sequenced was PBMCs. The source is a man between 40 and 49 years old in good health and CMV-seronegative. CDR3 region: CASSLQGAGGELFF. CDR3 DNA sequence: TGTGCCAGCAGCTTACAGGGGGCGGGCGGGGAGCTGTTTTTT.